The TCR beta chain under discussion was sequenced for a study of blood T cell repertoires in COVID-19. Study-wide background: The United States, Italy and Spain provided the acute and convalescent COVID-19 samples. PBMCs, B-cell-depleted T cells, or T cells provided the cDNA or gDNA that made up the material.

Germline assignment: CDR1 KGHDR and CDR2 SFDVKD. CDR3 length: 19 residues. Deletions cut 0 bases from V and 0 bases from J, with 18 bases between. In the original processing: Counts of nucleated cells, estimated from reference gene primer amplification, were obtained. The table came from immunoSEQ multiplex PCR; TCRdb's copy has only in-frame clones and leaves some out. That table gives V, J and clone size, and the DNA gave D and trimming. The sample consists of 250,000 to 300,000 clones, approximately 91% of them appearing once. The table lists this clone with a count of one. This clonotype originated in a woman in her 30s with COVID-19, enrolled during active disease. The chain carries TRBV24-1 and TRBJ2-3, with D perhaps matching TRBD2 (5 bases). Sequencing was performed on peripheral blood. For the CDR3, the DNA is TGTGCCACCAGTGATTTGCAGATCGCTGCGGGCGCTAGCACAGATACGCAGTATTTT. Residues: CATSDLQIAAGASTDTQYF.